This T cell receptor beta chain was recovered during a study of T cell repertoires in cytomegalovirus infection (dated by TCRdb to about 2019). Regarding the study in general: Because public TCR beta signatures pointed to carriage of CMV infection together with the matching HLA type, the HLA type of each donor mattered for the analysis. The investigation overall reported the following: The ex vivo response was dominated by HLA-C-restricted CMV-specific TCR beta clonotypes, and the single most frequent clonotype in two of eight donors was supplied by these HLA-C-restricted clonotypes. Carriers of CMV infection plus the relevant HLA type were discriminated by the cumulative frequency of public TCR beta family members in the study cohort and in an independent 352-donor cohort.

Sequencer: Illumina HiSeq 1500. The public reads were reprocessed in TCRdb via fastp at Q25 and MiXCR, keeping in-frame beta chains. Each record represents a unique CDR3 protein, reported with the most common genes and DNA among its rows. The sample table shows about 68,000 distinct CDR3 sequences, and approximately 22% are seen once. 79% of the sample goes to the ten largest clones. This clonotype was seen at least ten times. Its antigen remains unidentified. Base qualities are missing; no much larger clone stands one base away. The V and J ends are trimmed by 2 bases and 7 bases, leaving 2 bases between them. The CDR3 holds 11 amino acids from the cysteine to the phenylalanine. The kept DNA is CDR3 alone, 33 bases in frame from the first base.

The sequencing input was PBMCs, sequenced either directly or after in vitro stimulation (not recorded which). The chain uses TRBV12-3 or TRBV12-4 and TRBJ2-2, with no confident D gene call. The clonotype was recovered from a human donor in good health (CMV status not recorded). Some clones in this sample may be carry-over from other donors' samples. The DNA sequence is TGTGCCAGCAGTTTATTCGGGGAGCTGTTTTTT. This yields the protein CASSLFGELFF.